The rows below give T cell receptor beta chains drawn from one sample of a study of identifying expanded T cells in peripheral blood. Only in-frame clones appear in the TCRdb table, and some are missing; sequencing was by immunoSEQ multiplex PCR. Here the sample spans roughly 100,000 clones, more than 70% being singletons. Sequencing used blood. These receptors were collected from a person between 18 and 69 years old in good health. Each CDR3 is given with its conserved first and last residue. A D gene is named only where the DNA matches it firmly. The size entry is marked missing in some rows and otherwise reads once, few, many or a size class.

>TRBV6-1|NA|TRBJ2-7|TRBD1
TGTGCCAGCACCCTAGGACAGGGAGGATTCTACGAGCAGTACTTC
CASTLGQGGFYEQYF
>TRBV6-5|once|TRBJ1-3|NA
TGTGCCAGCAGGCCATGGGGCTCTGGAAACACCATATATTTT
CASRPWGSGNTIYF
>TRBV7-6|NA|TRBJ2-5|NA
TGTGCCAGCAGCCCTTTGGTCGAGACCCAGTACTTC
CASSPLVETQYF
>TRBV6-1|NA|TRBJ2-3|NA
TGTGCCAGCGTACCGTTCCGGGCTAGCACAGATACGCAGTATTTT
CASVPFRASTDTQYF
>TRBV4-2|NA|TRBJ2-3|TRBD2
TGTGCCAGCAGCCGATTAACTAGCGGGAGCACAGATACGCAGTATTTT
CASSRLTSGSTDTQYF
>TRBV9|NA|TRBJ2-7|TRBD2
TGTGCCAGCAGCGTTGGGACTAACGGGTACGAGCAGTACTTC
CASSVGTNGYEQYF
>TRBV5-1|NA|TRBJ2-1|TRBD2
TGCGCCAGCAGCTTTAGCGGGAGAGTATACAATGAGCAGTTCTTC
CASSFSGRVYNEQFF
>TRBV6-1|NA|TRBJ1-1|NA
TGTGCCAGCAGGAGAGGGCAGGGTTATGTCACTGAAGCTTTCTTT
CASRRGQGYVTEAFF
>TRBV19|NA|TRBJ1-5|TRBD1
TGTGCCAGTGTCGACAGGGAAAATCAGCCCCAGCATTTT
CASVDRENQPQHF
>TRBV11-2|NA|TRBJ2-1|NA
TGTGCCAGCAGGTATGTGGGGACTCACAATGAGCAGTTCTTC
CASRYVGTHNEQFF
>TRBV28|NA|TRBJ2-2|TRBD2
TGTGCCAGCAGTTATGAGACTAGCGGGAGATTTGGCGGGGAGCTGTTTTTT
CASSYETSGRFGGELFF
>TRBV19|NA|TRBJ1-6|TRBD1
TGTGCCAGTAGCGAACAGGGGGTGATTTCACCCCTCCACTTT
CASSEQGVISPLHF
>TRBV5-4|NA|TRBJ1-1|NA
TGTGCCAGCAGACGGGCAGCGGGGCGGAGCCGGGACACTGAAGCTTTCTTT
CASRRAAGRSRDTEAFF
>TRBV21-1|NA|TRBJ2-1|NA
TGTGCCAGCAGCAAGTGGGACGAGGCCTACAATGAGCAGTTCTTC
CASSKWDEAYNEQFF
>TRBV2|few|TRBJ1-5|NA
TGTGCCAGCAGTGAAGGCCTCAAAAGGGATCGGCCCCAGCATTTT
CASSEGLKRDRPQHF
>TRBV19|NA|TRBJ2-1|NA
TGTGCCCCCATCCTACGGGAGAGTAACAATGAGCAGTTCTTC
CAPILRESNNEQFF
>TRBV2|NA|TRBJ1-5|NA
TGTGCCAGCAGTGTCGGCAGAACTAATCAGCCCCAGCATTTT
CASSVGRTNQPQHF
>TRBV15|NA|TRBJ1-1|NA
TGTGCCACCAGCAGCAACAGGGAGAGGGGTGAAGCTTTCTTT
CATSSNRERGEAFF
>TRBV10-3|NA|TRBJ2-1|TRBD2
TGTGCCATCAGTGCCCGACTAGCGGGCTTAACTAGCTCCTACAATGAGCAGTTCTTC
CAISARLAGLTSSYNEQFF
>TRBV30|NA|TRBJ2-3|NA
TGTGCCTGGAGTGTTGGAGGGGGAACAGATACGCAGTATTTT
CAWSVGGGTDTQYF
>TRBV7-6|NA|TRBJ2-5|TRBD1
TGTGCCAGCAGCCCAATGGGGACACAGGGGGAGACCCAGTACTTC
CASSPMGTQGETQYF
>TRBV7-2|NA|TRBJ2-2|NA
TGTGCCAGCAGCTTAGTATCACCCACCGGGGAGCTGTTTTTT
CASSLVSPTGELFF
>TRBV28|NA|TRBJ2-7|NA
TGTGCCAGCAGTTTATATTACTTCCCTGGGGGCGAGCAGTACTTC
CASSLYYFPGGEQYF
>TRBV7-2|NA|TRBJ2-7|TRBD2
TGTGCCAGCAGCTTAGTTATGCTAGCGGGGGGGAGCCCCTCCTACGAGCAGTACTTC
CASSLVMLAGGSPSYEQYF
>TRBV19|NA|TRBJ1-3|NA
TGTGCCAGTAGTATAGACAGTGGAAACACCATATATTTT
CASSIDSGNTIYF
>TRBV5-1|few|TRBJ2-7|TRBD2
TGCGCCAGCAGCTTTAGCGGGGGACTCTCCTACGAGCAGTACTTC
CASSFSGGLSYEQYF
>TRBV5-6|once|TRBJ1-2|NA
TGTGCCAGCCAATCAGGGGATGGCTACACCTTC
CASQSGDGYTF
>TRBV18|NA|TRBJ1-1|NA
TGTGCCAGCTCACCAGAAATGAACACTGAAGCTTTCTTT
CASSPEMNTEAFF
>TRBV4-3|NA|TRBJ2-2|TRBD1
TGCGCCAGCAGCCCTCGAACCGGGACAGGGGGAAGTACCGGGGAGCTGTTTTTT
CASSPRTGTGGSTGELFF
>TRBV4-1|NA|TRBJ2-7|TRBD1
TGCGCCAGCAGCCTGACAGGGGTTGACGAGCAGTACTTC
CASSLTGVDEQYF
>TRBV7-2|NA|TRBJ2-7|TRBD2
TGTGCCAGCAGGAGAGCGGGGGGGCCGGTTGAGCAGTACTTC
CASRRAGGPVEQYF
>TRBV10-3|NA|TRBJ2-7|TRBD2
TGTGCCATCAGTGACCTAGCGGTAAGTTACGAGCAGTACTTC
CAISDLAVSYEQYF
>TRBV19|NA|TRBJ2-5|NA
TGTGCCAGTAGTATCGCCGGGACGGAAGAGACCCAGTACTTC
CASSIAGTEETQYF
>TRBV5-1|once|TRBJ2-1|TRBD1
TGCGCCAGCAGCTTGTCAGGGGGCGCTAATGAGCAGTTCTTC
CASSLSGGANEQFF
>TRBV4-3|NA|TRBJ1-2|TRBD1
TGCGCCAGCAGCCAACTGGGCAGGCAGGGGGCGAACTATGGCTACACCTTC
CASSQLGRQGANYGYTF
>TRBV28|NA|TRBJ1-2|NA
TGTGCCAGCAGTTTGAACACAAGAGCATATGGCTACACCTTC
CASSLNTRAYGYTF
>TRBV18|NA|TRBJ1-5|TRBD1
TGTGCCAGCTCACCGACAGGGTCGGATCAGCCCCAGCATTTT
CASSPTGSDQPQHF
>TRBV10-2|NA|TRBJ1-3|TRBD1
TGCGCCAGCAGTCGAGAGGGGGCTTTAGACACCATATATTTT
CASSREGALDTIYF
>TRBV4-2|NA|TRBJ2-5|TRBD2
TGTGCCAGCAGCCAAGAGGGAGGGGCTAGCGGGATAGGGACCCAGTACTTC
CASSQEGGASGIGTQYF
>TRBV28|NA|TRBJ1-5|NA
TGTGCCAGCAGTTCCTACGGGACGTTTAGCAATCAGCCCCAGCATTTT
CASSSYGTFSNQPQHF
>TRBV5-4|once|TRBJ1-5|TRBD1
TGTGCCAGCAGCCCGGGACAGGGGGCGAATCAGCCCCAGCATTTT
CASSPGQGANQPQHF
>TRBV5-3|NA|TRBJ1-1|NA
TGTGCCAGATTTGACGCCAACACTGAAGCTTTCTTT
CARFDANTEAFF
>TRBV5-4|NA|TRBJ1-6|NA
TGTGCCAGCAGCTTAGACGGGGTCAGGAATTCACCCCTCCACTTT
CASSLDGVRNSPLHF
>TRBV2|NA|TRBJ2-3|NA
TGTGCCAGCAGCCTGGGGGCAGATACGCAGTATTTT
CASSLGADTQYF
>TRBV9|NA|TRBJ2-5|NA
TGTGCCAGCAGCTCGGCGGTGGGGCAGCAAGAGACCCAGTACTTC
CASSSAVGQQETQYF
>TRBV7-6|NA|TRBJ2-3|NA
TGTGCCAGCAGCATCGGGAACACAGATACGCAGTATTTT
CASSIGNTDTQYF
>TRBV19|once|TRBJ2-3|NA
TGTGCCAGTAGAGGGGGAGGCTCGGATACGCAGTATTTT
CASRGGGSDTQYF